This T cell receptor (beta chain) was found in a study of immune cell composition in non-small cell lung cancer. Clones were sequenced by immunoSEQ multiplex PCR, and TCRdb holds only the in-frame ones, with some missing. The sample carries over 15,000 clones, over 65% recorded once. Normal lung was taken at the farthest possible site, at least 3 cm from tumour. Turning to this clone: The antigen remains unidentified.

General observations from the study: It was not proven that tumour-reactive clones equal dominant tumour-associated clones.

V was cut by 7 bases and J by 3 bases, with 6 bases left in between. The CDR3 totals 12 residues. CDR1 is MNHNY and CDR2 is SVGAGI in the germline V gene (reference sequence). This sample also belongs to another study, concerning CD4 T cells in lung cancer. That paper adds: CD4+ clones recognizing candidate mutation-encoded neoepitopes were isolated from blood.

V gene TRBV6-6 combines with J gene TRBJ2-2; no clear D gene. The receptor's source is a human donor with non-small cell lung cancer. Sequencing was carried out using non-adjacent lung tissue. In DNA, the CDR3 is TGTGCCAGCACCTATTACACCGGGGAGCTGTTTTTT. Translating it yields CASTYYTGELFF.